The rows below give T cell receptor beta chains drawn from one sample of a study of T cell responses to AZD1222 COVID-19 vaccine. The protocol was immunoSEQ multiplex PCR, while the TCRdb copy is restricted to in-frame clones and leaves out a portion. This table has about 120,000 clones, roughly 90% appearing once. The material sequenced was peripheral blood, taken on day 0 of AZD1222 vaccination. The receptors originated from an adult in good health. Each CDR3 is given with its conserved first and last residue. D genes are given only for firm matches. Clone size is not always given. Where it is, it says once, few, many or a class for expanded clones.

clone size	V gene	J gene	D gene	CDR3 protein	CDR3 DNA
.	TRBV19	TRBJ1-5	.	CASSIALQPQHF	TGTGCCAGTAGTATAGCGCTTCAGCCCCAGCATTTT
few	TRBV15	TRBJ1-2	TRBD1	CATSEGTGTLYGYTF	TGTGCCACCAGCGAGGGGACAGGGACCCTCTATGGCTACACCTTC
.	TRBV24-1	TRBJ1-1	.	CATSGDLPNTEAFF	TGTGCCACCAGTGGAGACCTACCGAACACTGAAGCTTTCTTT
.	TRBV18	TRBJ1-1	.	CASSPTGQLNTEAFF	TGTGCCAGCTCACCAACGGGACAACTAAACACTGAAGCTTTCTTT
.	TRBV28	TRBJ2-5	.	CASTIADQETQYF	TGTGCCAGTACCATAGCGGATCAAGAGACCCAGTACTTC
.	TRBV3-1/TRBV3-2	TRBJ1-5	.	CASSQAGQGQPQHF	TGTGCCAGCAGCCAAGCGGGGCAAGGTCAGCCCCAGCATTTT
.	TRBV4-1	TRBJ2-5	TRBD2	CASSQVPTSGGAGQETQYF	TGCGCCAGCAGCCAAGTCCCTACTAGCGGGGGGGCCGGGCAAGAGACCCAGTACTTC
.	TRBV6-5	TRBJ1-4	.	CASSYSDLNEKLFF	TGTGCCAGCAGTTACTCAGACCTTAATGAAAAACTGTTTTTT
.	TRBV6-4	TRBJ2-1	TRBD2	CASSEHGGSNNEQFF	TGTGCCAGCAGTGAACATGGCGGGAGTAATAATGAGCAGTTCTTC
.	TRBV2	TRBJ2-7	.	CASSRGPGVTYEQYF	TGTGCCAGCTCTCGGGGGCCCGGGGTCACCTACGAGCAGTACTTC
few	TRBV2	TRBJ1-3	TRBD1	CASSQDRGNTIYF	TGTGCCAGCAGCCAGGACAGGGGAAACACCATATATTTT
.	TRBV29-1	TRBJ2-7	.	CSVGGQAYEQYF	TGCAGCGTTGGTGGGCAGGCCTACGAGCAGTACTTC
.	TRBV28	TRBJ2-7	.	CASSLYRVEQYF	TGTGCCAGCAGTTTATACAGGGTCGAGCAGTACTTC
.	TRBV7-2	TRBJ2-1	.	CASSLATMLYNEQFF	TGTGCCAGCAGCTTAGCGACCATGCTATACAATGAGCAGTTCTTC
.	TRBV19	TRBJ1-3	.	CASSIREDTIYF	TGTGCCAGTAGTATTCGAGAGGACACCATATATTTT
.	TRBV10-3	TRBJ2-2	.	CAISREGVSSGELFF	TGTGCCATCAGCAGGGAGGGGGTGAGCTCCGGGGAGCTGTTTTTT
.	TRBV7-8	TRBJ1-2	.	CASSLLVSLKHGGPLGYGYTF	TGTGCCAGCAGCCTACTCGTCTCCCTAAAGCATGGTGGTCCACTAGGCTATGGCTACACCTTC
.	TRBV3-1/TRBV3-2	TRBJ2-2	.	CASSTLATAGELFF	TGTGCCAGCAGTACACTCGCGACCGCCGGGGAGCTGTTTTTT
.	TRBV13	TRBJ2-7	.	CASSERVHEQYF	TGTGCCAGCTCTGAAAGGGTCCACGAGCAGTACTTC
.	TRBV28	TRBJ2-7	.	CASIGGRAYEQYF	TGTGCCAGCATAGGGGGGCGAGCCTACGAGCAGTACTTC
.	TRBV2	TRBJ2-1	TRBD2	CANKRGGGNEQFF	TGTGCCAACAAGCGGGGGGGAGGGAATGAGCAGTTCTTC
.	TRBV15	TRBJ2-1	.	CATSRDSGPGFF	TGTGCCACCAGCAGAGATTCGGGGCCTGGGTTCTTC
.	TRBV6-5	TRBJ1-5	.	CASSYSPGQPQHF	TGTGCCAGCAGTTACTCGCCTGGCCAGCCCCAGCATTTT
.	TRBV28	TRBJ2-1	.	CASTQGNEQFF	TGTGCCAGCACCCAGGGGAATGAGCAGTTCTTC
once	TRBV6-5	TRBJ1-2	TRBD1	CASKRWTGDFDGYTF	TGTGCCAGCAAGAGGTGGACAGGGGACTTTGATGGCTACACCTTC
.	TRBV19	TRBJ1-5	TRBD1	CASGDRQYSNQPQHF	TGTGCCAGTGGGGACAGGCAATATAGCAATCAGCCCCAGCATTTT
.	TRBV7-2	TRBJ2-7	.	CASSLGLGVYEQYF	TGTGCCAGCAGCTTAGGGTTGGGAGTCTACGAGCAGTACTTC
.	TRBV19	TRBJ1-1	.	CANRINPGARNTEAFF	TGTGCCAATAGAATAAACCCAGGGGCAAGGAACACTGAAGCTTTCTTT
.	TRBV19	TRBJ1-1	.	CASSIPRGAGDTEAFF	TGTGCCAGTAGTATCCCGAGGGGGGCTGGGGACACTGAAGCTTTCTTT
.	TRBV6-5	TRBJ1-5	TRBD1	CASSSIGTERNQPQHF	TGTGCCAGCAGTTCTATAGGGACAGAAAGAAATCAGCCCCAGCATTTT
.	TRBV30	TRBJ2-7	.	CAWEDFGALKPLEQYF	TGTGCCTGGGAAGATTTTGGGGCCCTAAAGCCCCTCGAGCAGTACTTC
.	TRBV10-1	TRBJ2-5	.	CASSESTGYQETQYF	TGCGCCAGCAGTGAGTCGACGGGGTACCAAGAGACCCAGTACTTC
.	TRBV7-9	TRBJ2-5	.	CASSPSRTGLVQETQYF	TGTGCCAGCAGCCCAAGCCGAACGGGTCTGGTGCAAGAGACCCAGTACTTC
.	TRBV7-3	TRBJ2-7	.	CASSLGSPHTYEQYF	TGTGCCAGCAGCTTGGGCTCGCCACATACCTACGAGCAGTACTTC
.	TRBV7-9	TRBJ2-2	TRBD2	CASRGTMNTGELFF	TGTGCCAGCCGGGGGACTATGAACACCGGGGAGCTGTTTTTT
many	TRBV27	TRBJ1-2	TRBD1	CASSSLGTGGRNRYGYTF	TGTGCCAGCAGTTCCCTCGGGACAGGGGGCAGAAATCGCTATGGCTACACCTTC
.	TRBV4-1	TRBJ2-7	.	CASSREEVSYEQYF	TGCGCCAGCAGCCGGGAGGAGGTTTCCTACGAGCAGTACTTC
.	TRBV5-5	TRBJ1-2	.	CASSSVGGGSYGYTF	TGTGCCAGCAGCTCAGTCGGGGGAGGTAGCTATGGCTACACCTTC
.	TRBV9	TRBJ1-5	TRBD1	CASSVDSGGHQPQHF	TGTGCCAGCAGCGTAGATTCAGGGGGCCATCAGCCCCAGCATTTT
.	TRBV7-6	TRBJ2-6	TRBD1	CASSPGQGTSGANVLTF	TGTGCCAGCAGCCCAGGACAGGGGACCTCTGGGGCCAACGTCCTGACTTTC
.	TRBV5-1	TRBJ1-1	TRBD1	CASSLSTGLGTEAFF	TGCGCCAGCAGCTTATCGACAGGGCTGGGGACTGAAGCTTTCTTT
.	TRBV27	TRBJ1-2	.	CASSLGGEVYGYTF	TGTGCCAGCAGTTTAGGGGGGGAGGTCTATGGCTACACCTTC
few	TRBV15	TRBJ2-4	TRBD1	CATSREGTRGPNIQYF	TGTGCCACCAGCAGAGAAGGTACTAGGGGGCCAAACATTCAGTACTTC
.	TRBV5-1	TRBJ2-5	TRBD2	CASSLVIAGGSETQYF	TGCGCCAGCAGCTTGGTGATAGCGGGGGGGTCGGAGACCCAGTACTTC
.	TRBV11-2	TRBJ2-2	TRBD2	CASSLGAGGRAGELFF	TGTGCCAGCAGCTTAGGGGCGGGAGGAAGAGCCGGGGAGCTGTTTTTT
.	TRBV19	TRBJ1-2	.	CASSAQRVYGYTF	TGTGCCAGTAGTGCCCAAAGAGTCTATGGCTACACCTTC
few	TRBV28	TRBJ1-5	.	CASSSPAAGNQPQHF	TGTGCCAGCAGTTCCCCAGCTGCGGGCAATCAGCCCCAGCATTTT
.	TRBV18	TRBJ2-1	.	CASSPQRDEQFF	TGTGCCAGCTCACCCCAGAGAGATGAGCAGTTCTTC
.	TRBV20-1	TRBJ2-7	TRBD2	CSASRLAGGEGEQYF	TGCAGTGCTAGTAGGCTAGCGGGAGGAGAAGGCGAGCAGTACTTC
.	TRBV5-1	TRBJ1-1	.	CASSLEPAAPEAFF	TGCGCCAGCAGCTTGGAACCCGCGGCCCCTGAAGCTTTCTTT
.	TRBV29-1	TRBJ2-7	TRBD1	CSVDFGTGGGEQYF	TGCAGCGTTGATTTTGGGACAGGGGGAGGCGAGCAGTACTTC